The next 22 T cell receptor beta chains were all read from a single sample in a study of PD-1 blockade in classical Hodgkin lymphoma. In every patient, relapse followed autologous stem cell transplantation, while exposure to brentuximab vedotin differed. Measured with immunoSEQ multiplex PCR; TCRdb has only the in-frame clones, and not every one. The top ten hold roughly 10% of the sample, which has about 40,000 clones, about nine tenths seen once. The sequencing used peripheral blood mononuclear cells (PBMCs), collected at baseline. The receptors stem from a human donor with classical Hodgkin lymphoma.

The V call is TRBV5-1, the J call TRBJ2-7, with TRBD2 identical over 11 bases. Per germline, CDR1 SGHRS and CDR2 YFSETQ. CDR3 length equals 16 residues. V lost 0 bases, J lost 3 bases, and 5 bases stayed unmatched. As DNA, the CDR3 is TGCGCCAGCAGCTTGGTTCTAGCGGGGGGAAACTACGAGCAGTACTTC. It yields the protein CASSLVLAGGNYEQYF.

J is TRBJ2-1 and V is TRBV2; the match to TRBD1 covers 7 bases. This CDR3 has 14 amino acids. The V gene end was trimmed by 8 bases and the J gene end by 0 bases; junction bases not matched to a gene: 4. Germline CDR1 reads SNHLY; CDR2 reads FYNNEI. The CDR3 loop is CASQGVSSYNEQFF. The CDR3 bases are TGTGCCAGCCAGGGGGTGAGCTCCTACAATGAGCAGTTCTTC.

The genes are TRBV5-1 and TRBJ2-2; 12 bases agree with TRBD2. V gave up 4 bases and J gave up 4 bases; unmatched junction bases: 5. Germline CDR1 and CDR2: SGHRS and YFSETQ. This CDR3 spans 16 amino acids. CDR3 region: CASSPGLAGFTGELFF. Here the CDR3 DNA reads TGCGCCAGCAGCCCCGGACTAGCGGGGTTCACCGGGGAGCTGTTTTTT.

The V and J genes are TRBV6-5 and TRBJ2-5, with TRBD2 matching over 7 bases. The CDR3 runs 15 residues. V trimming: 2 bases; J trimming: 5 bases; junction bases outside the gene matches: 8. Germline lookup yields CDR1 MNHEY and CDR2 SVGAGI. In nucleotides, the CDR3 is TGTGCCAGCAGTTACGGGAGCGGGAAGGCCGAGACCCAGTACTTC. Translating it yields CASSYGSGKAETQYF.

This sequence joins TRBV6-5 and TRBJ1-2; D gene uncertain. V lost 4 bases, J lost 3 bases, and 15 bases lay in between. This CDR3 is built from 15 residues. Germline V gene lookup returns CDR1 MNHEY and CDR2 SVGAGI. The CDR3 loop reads CASSSPRGGDYGYTF. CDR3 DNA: TGTGCCAGCAGTTCCCCCCGGGGTGGGGACTATGGCTACACCTTC.

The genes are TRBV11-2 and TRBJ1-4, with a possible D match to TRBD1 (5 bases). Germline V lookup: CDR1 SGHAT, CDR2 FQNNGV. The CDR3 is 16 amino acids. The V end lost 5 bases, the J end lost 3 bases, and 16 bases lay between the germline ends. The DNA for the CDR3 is TGTGCCAGCAGCCCTCGAACCCTACAGGCTAATGAAAAACTGTTTTTT. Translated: CASSPRTLQANEKLFF.

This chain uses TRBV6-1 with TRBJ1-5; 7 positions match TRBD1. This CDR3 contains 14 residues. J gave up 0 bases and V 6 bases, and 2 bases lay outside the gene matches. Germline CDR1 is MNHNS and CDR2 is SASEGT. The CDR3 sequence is CASRTGYSNQPQHF. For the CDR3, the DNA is TGTGCCAGCAGGACAGGGTATAGCAATCAGCCCCAGCATTTT.

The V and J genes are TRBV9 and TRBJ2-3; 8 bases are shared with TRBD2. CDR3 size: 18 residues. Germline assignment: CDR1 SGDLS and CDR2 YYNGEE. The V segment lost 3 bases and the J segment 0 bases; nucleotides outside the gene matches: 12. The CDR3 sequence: CASSEEGGGGGSTDTQYF. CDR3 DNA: TGTGCCAGCAGCGAGGAGGGTGGTGGCGGGGGGAGCACAGATACGCAGTATTTT.

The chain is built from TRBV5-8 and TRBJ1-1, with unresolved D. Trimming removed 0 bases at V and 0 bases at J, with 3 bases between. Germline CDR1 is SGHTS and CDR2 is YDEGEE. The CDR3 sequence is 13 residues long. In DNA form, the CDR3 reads TGTGCCAGCAGCTTGGATCTGAACACTGAAGCTTTCTTT. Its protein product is CASSLDLNTEAFF.

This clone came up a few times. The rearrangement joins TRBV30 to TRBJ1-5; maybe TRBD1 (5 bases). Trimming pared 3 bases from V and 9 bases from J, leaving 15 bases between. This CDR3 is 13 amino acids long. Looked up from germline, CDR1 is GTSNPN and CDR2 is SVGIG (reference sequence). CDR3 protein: CAWRGTAQGPQHF. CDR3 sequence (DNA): TGTGCCTGGAGGGGGACGGCGCAGGGGCCCCAGCATTTT.

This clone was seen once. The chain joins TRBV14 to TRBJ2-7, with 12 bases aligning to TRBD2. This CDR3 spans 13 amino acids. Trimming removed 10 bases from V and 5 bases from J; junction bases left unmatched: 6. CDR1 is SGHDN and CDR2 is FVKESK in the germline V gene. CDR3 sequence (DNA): TGTGCCACCCGACTAGCGGGAGTTGACGAGCAGTACTTC. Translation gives CATRLAGVDEQYF.

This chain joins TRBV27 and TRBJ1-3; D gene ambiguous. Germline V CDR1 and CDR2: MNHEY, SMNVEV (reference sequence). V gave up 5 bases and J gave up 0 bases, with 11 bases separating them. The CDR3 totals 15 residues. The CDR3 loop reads CASSPSRISGNTIYF. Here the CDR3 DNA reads TGTGCCAGCAGTCCGAGCCGAATCTCTGGAAACACCATATATTTT.

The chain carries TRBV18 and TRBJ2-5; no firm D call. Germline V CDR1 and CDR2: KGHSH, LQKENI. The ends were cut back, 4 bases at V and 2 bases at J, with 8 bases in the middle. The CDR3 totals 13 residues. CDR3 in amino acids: CASSRGAQETQYF. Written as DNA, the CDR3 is TGTGCCAGCTCACGTGGCGCTCAAGAGACCCAGTACTTC.

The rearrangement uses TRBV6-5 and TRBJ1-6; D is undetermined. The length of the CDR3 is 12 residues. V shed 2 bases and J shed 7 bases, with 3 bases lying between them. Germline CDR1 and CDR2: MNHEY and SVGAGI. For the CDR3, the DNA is TGTGCCAGCAGTTACGTCAATTCACCCCTCCACTTT. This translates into CASSYVNSPLHF.

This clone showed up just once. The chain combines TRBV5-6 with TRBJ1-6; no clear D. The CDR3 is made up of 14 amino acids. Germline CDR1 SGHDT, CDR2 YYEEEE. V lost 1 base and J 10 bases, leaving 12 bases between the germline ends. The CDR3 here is CASSLYGLGSPLHF. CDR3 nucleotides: TGTGCCAGCAGCTTGTACGGGTTGGGCTCACCCCTCCACTTT.

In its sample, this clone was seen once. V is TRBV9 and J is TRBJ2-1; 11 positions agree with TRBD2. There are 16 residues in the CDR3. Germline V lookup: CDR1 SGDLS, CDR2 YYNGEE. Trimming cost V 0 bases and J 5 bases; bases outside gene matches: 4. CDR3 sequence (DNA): TGTGCCAGCAGCGTAGTCTCTAGCGGGGGGAACAATGAGCAGTTCTTC. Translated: CASSVVSSGGNNEQFF. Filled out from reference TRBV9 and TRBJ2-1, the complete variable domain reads DSGVTQTPKHLITATGQRVTLRCSPRSGDLSVYWYQQSLDQGLQFLIQYYNGEERAKGNILERFSAQQFPDLHSELNLSSLELGDSALYFCASSVVSSGGNNEQFFGPGTRLTVL.

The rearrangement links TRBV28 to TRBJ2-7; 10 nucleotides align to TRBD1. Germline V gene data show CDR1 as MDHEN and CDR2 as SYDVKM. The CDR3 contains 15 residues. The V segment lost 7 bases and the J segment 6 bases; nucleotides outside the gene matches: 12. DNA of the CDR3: TGTGCCAGCACCTCCCCTGGACAGGGGGAAGTCGAGCAGTACTTC. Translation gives CASTSPGQGEVEQYF.

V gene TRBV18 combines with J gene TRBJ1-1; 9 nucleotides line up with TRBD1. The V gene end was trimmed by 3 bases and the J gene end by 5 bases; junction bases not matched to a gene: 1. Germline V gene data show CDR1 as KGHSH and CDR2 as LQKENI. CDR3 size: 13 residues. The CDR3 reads CASSPTGGTEAFF. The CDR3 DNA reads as TGTGCCAGCTCACCGACAGGGGGAACTGAAGCTTTCTTT.

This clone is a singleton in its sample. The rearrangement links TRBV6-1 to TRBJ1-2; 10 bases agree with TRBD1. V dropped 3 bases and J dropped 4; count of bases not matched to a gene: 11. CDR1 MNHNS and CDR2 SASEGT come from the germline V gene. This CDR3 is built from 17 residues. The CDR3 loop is CASSDPDRGATSYGYTF. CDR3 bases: TGTGCCAGCAGTGACCCGGACAGGGGGGCTACCTCCTATGGCTACACCTTC.

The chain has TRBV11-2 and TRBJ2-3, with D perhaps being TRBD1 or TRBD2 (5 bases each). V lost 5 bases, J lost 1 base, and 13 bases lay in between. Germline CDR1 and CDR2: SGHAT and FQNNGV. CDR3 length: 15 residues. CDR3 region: CASSPLGDGTDTQYF. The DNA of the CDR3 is TGTGCCAGCAGCCCCTTGGGGGATGGCACAGATACGCAGTATTTT.

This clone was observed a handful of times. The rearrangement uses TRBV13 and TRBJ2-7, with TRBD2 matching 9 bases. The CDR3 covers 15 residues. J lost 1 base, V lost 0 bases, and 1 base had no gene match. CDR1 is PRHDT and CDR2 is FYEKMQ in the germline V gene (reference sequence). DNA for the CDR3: TGTGCCAGCAGCTTAGGGACTAGCGGTTCCTACGAGCAGTACTTC. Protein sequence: CASSLGTSGSYEQYF.

For the CDR3, the DNA is TGTGCCAGTCGCTTCAGGGGGTCGGCGGATGAGCAGTACTTC. This encodes CASRFRGSADEQYF. The rearrangement uses TRBV19 and TRBJ2-7, with 7 nucleotides matching TRBD1. Germline CDR1 and CDR2: LNHDA and SQIVND (reference sequence). CDR3 length equals 14 residues. The junction had 14 bases not matched to a gene; V was cut back by 8 bases and J by 7 bases.